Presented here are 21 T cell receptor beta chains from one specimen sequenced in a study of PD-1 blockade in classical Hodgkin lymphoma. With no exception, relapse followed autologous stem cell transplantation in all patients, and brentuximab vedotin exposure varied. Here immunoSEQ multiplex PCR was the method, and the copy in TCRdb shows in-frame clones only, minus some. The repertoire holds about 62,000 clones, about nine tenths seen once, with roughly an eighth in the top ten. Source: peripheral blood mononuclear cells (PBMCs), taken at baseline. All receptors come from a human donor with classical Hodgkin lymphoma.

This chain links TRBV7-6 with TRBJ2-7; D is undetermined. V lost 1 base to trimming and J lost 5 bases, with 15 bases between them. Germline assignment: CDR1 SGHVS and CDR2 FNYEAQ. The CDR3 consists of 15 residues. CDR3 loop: CASSLEVGSTHEQYF. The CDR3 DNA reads TGTGCCAGCAGCTTAGAAGTGGGATCGACTCACGAGCAGTACTTC.

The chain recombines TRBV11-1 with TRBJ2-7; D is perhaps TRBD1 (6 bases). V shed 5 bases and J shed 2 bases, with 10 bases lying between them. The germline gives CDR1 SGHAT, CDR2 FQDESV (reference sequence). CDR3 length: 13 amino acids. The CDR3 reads CASSPGTTYEQYF. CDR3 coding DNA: TGTGCCAGCAGCCCCGGGACAACCTACGAGCAGTACTTC. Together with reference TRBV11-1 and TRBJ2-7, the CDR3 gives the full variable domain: EAEVAQSPRYKITEKSQAVAFWCDPISGHATLYWYRQILGQGPELLVQFQDESVVDDSQLPKDRFSAERLKGVDSTLKIQPAELGDSAMYLCASSPGTTYEQYFGPGTRLTVT.

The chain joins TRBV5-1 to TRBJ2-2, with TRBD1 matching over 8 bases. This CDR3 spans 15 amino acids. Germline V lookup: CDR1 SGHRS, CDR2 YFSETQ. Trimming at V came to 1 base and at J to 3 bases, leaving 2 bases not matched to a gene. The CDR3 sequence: CASSLQGADTGELFF. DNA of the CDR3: TGCGCCAGCAGCTTGCAGGGGGCGGACACCGGGGAGCTGTTTTTT.

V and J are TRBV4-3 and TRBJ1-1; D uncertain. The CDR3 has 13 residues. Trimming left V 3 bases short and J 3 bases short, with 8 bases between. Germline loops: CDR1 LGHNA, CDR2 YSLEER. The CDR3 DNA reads TGCGCCAGCAGCCACGACCCCTACACTGAAGCTTTCTTT. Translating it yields CASSHDPYTEAFF.

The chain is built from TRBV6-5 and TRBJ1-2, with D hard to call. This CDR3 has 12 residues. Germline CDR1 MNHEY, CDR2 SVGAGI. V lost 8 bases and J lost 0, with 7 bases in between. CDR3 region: CASFQANYGYTF. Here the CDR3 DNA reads TGTGCCAGCTTTCAAGCTAACTATGGCTACACCTTC.

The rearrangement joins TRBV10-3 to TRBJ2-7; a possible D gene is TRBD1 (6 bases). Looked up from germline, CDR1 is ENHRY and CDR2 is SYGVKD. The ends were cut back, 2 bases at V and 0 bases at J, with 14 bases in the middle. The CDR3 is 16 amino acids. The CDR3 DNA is TGTGCCATCAGTGAGGGACAGCTATTACCCTCCTACGAGCAGTACTTC. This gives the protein CAISEGQLLPSYEQYF.

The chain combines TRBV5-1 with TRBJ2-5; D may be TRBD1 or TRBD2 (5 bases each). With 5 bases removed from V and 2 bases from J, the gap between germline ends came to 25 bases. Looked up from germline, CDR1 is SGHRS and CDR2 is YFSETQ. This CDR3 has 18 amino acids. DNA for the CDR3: TGCGCCAGCAGGAGGGGAATAGCCCGACCCAGGGTACAAGAGACCCAGTACTTC. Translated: CASRRGIARPRVQETQYF. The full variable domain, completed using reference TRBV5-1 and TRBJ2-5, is KAGVTQTPRYLIKTRGQQVTLSCSPISGHRSVSWYQQTPGQGLQFLFEYFSETQRNKGNFPGRFSGRQFSNSRSEMNVSTLELGDSALYLCASRRGIARPRVQETQYFGPGTRLLVL.

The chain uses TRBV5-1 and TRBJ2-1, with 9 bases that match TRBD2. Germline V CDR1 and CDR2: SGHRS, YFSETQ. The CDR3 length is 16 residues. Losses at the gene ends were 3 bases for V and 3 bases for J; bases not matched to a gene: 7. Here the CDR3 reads CASSSSRGGVYNEQFF. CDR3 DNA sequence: TGCGCCAGCAGCTCTTCGCGGGGGGGCGTCTACAATGAGCAGTTCTTC.

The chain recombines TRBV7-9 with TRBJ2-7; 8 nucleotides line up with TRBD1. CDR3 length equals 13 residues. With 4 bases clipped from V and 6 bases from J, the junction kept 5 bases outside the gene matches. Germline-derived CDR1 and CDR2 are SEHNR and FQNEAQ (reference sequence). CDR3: CASSSLTGGEQYF. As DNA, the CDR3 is TGTGCCAGCAGCTCACTAACAGGGGGCGAGCAGTACTTC.

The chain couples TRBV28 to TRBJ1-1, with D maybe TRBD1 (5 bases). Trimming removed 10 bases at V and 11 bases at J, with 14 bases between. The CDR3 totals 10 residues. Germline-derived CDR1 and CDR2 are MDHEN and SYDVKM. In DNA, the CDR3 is TGTGCCACGACTCGCGAGGGGGCTTTCTTT. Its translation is CATTREGAFF.

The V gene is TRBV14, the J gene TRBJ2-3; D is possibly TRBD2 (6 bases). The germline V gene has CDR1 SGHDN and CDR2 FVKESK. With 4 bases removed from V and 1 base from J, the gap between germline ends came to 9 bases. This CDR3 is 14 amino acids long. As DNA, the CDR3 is TGTGCCAGCAGCCTGCCGGGGGGCACAGATACGCAGTATTTT. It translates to CASSLPGGTDTQYF.

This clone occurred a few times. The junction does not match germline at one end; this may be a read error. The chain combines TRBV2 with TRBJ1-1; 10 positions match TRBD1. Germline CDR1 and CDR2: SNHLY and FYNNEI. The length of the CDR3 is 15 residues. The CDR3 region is CASREAVTGGTRAFF. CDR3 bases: TGTGCCAGCAGAGAAGCTGTGACAGGGGGCACGCGGGCTTTCTTT.

CDR3 protein: CASSPGDYRNTIYF. As DNA, the CDR3 is TGTGCCAGCAGCCCTGGGGATTATCGAAACACCATATATTTT. The chain combines TRBV7-2 with TRBJ1-3; D unresolved. Trimming removed 5 bases from V and 5 bases from J, with 13 bases in between. The CDR3 covers 14 residues. Germline assignment: CDR1 SGHTA and CDR2 FQGNSA.

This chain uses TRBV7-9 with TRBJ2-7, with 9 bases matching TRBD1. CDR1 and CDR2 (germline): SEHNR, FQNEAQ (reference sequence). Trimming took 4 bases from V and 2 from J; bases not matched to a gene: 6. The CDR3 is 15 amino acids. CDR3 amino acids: CASSSGTGTTYEQYF. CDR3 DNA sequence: TGTGCCAGCAGCTCCGGGACAGGGACCACCTACGAGCAGTACTTC.

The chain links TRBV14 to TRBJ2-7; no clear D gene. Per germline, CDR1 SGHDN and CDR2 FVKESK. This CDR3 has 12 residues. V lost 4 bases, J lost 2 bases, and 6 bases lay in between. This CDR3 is CASSPNPYEQYF. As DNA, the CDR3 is TGTGCCAGCAGCCCGAATCCCTACGAGCAGTACTTC.

CDR3 protein: CASSQGGTYEQYF. For the CDR3, the DNA is TGTGCCAGCAGTCAGGGGGGAACCTACGAGCAGTACTTC. J is TRBJ2-7 and V is TRBV6-1; a weak D match, TRBD1 (7 bases). Germline CDR1 MNHNS, CDR2 SASEGT. The CDR3 length is 13 residues. Trimming cost V 5 bases and J 2 bases, with 10 bases left between them.

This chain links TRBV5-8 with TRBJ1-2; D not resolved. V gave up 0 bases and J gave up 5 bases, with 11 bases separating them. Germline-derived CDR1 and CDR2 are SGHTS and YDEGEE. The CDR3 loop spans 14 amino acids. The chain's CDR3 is CASSLAAGVYGYTF. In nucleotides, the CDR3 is TGTGCCAGCAGCTTGGCGGCAGGAGTATATGGCTACACCTTC.

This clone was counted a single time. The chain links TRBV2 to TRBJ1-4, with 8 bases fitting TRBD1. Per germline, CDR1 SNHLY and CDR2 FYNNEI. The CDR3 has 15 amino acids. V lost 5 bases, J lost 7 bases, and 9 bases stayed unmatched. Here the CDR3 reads CASSTSHRGFEKLFF. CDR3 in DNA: TGTGCCAGCAGTACATCTCACAGGGGGTTTGAAAAACTGTTTTTT.

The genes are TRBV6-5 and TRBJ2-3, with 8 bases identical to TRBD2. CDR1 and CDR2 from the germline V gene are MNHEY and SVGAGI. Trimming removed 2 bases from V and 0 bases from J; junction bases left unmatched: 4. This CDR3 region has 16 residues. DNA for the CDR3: TGTGCCAGCAGTTACCTTGCTAGCGGGAGCACAGATACGCAGTATTTT. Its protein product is CASSYLASGSTDTQYF.

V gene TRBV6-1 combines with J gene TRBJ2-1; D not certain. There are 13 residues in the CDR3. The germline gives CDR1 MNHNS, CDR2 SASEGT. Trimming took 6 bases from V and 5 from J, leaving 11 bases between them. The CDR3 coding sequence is TGTGCCAGCAGGGACGTGACCGACAATGAGCAGTTCTTC. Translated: CASRDVTDNEQFF.

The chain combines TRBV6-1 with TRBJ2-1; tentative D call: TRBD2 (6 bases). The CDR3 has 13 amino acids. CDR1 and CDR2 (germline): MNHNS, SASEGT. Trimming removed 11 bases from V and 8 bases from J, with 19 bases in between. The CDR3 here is CAGGLASSDEQFF. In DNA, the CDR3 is TGTGCCGGAGGACTGGCATCTAGCGATGAGCAGTTCTTC.